This T cell receptor beta chain is drawn from a study of blood T cell repertoires in COVID-19. Assay used: immunoSEQ multiplex PCR; TCRdb lists only in-frame clones, some missing. Of a few hundred thousand clones in the sample, under 90% were seen once. The receptor was derived from a woman under 30 who had recovered from COVID-19. The sequenced material came from PBMCs or T cells enriched from blood (not recorded which).

CDR3 sequence (DNA): TGTGCCAGCAGCCTAGGCGGGGGGAGCTCCTATAATTCACCCCTCCACTTT. This translates into CASSLGGGSSYNSPLHF. The chain combines TRBV5-4 with TRBJ1-6; D might be TRBD1 (5 bases). Trimming shortened V by 4 bases and J by 0 bases, and 14 bases separated the two germline ends. Germline V gene lookup returns CDR1 SGHNT and CDR2 YYREEE (reference sequence). The CDR3 loop spans 17 amino acids.